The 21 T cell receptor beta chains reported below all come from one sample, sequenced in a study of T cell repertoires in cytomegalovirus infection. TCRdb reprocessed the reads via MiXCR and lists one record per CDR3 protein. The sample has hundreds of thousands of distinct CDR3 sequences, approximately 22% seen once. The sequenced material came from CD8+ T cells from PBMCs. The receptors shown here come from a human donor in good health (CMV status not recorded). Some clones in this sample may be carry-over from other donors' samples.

Here the CDR3 DNA reads TGTGCCAGCAGTTTCGGACAGACGCAGTATTTT. The encoded protein is CASSFGQTQYF. The V call is TRBV27, the J call TRBJ2-3; D may be TRBD1 (6 bases). The CDR3 has 11 amino acids. In germline, CDR1 is MNHEY, CDR2 SMNVEV (reference sequence). V gave up 3 bases and J gave up 9 bases, with 7 bases separating them.

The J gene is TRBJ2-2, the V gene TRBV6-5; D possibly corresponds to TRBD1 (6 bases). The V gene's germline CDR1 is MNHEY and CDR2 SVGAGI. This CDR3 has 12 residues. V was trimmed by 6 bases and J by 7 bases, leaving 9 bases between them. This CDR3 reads CASSSGVGELFF. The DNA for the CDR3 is TGTGCCAGCAGCTCAGGGGTCGGGGAGCTGTTTTTT.

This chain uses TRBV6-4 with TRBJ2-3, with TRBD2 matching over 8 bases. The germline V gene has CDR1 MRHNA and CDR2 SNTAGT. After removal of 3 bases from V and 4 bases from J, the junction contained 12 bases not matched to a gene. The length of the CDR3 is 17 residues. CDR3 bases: TGTGCCAGCAGTGAACACCCCTCGGGGGGGCTCGCAGATACGCAGTATTTT. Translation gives CASSEHPSGGLADTQYF.

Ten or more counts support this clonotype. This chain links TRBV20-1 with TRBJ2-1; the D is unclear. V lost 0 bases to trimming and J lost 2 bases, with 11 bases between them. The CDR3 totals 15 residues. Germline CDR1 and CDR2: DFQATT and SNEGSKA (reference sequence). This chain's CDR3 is CSARDGRAPYNEQFF. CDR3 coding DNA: TGCAGTGCTAGAGATGGTAGGGCACCCTACAATGAGCAGTTCTTC.

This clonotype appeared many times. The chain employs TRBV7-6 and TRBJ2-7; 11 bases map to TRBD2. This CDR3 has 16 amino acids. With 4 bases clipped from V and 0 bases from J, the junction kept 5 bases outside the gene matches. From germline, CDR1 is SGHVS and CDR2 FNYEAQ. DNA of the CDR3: TGTGCCAGCAGCTCAACTAGCGGGGGTCCCTCCTACGAGCAGTACTTC. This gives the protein CASSSTSGGPSYEQYF.

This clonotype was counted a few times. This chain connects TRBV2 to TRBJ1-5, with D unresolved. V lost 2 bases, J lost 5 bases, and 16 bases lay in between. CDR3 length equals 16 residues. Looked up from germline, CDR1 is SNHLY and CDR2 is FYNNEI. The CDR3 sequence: CASSEFRLTWDQPQHF. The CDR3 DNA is TGTGCCAGCAGTGAATTCCGGTTGACCTGGGATCAGCCCCAGCATTTT.

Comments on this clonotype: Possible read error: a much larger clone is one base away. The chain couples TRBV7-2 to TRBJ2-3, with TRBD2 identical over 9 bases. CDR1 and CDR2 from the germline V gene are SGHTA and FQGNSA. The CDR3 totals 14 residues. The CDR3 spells CASSLLAGYDTLYF. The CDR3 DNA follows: TGTGCCAGCAGCTTACTAGCGGGGTATGATACGCTGTATTTT.

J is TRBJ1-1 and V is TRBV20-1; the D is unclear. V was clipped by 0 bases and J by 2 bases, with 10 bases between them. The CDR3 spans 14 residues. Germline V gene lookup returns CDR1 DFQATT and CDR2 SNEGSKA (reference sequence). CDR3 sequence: CSARDRRVNTEAFF. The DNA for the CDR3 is TGCAGTGCTAGAGATCGACGGGTTAACACTGAAGCTTTCTTT.

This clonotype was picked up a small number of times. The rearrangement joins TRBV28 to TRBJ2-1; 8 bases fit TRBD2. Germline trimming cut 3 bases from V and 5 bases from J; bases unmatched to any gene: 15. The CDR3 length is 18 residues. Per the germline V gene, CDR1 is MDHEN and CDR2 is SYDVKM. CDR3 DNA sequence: TGTGCCAGCAGTTTTTGGCCCGCTCGGACTAGCTCAAACAATGAGCAGTTCTTC. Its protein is CASSFWPARTSSNNEQFF.

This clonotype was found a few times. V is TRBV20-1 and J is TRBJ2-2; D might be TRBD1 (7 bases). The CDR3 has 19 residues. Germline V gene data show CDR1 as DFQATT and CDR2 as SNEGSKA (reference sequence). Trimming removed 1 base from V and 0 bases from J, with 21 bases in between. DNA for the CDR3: TGCAGTGCTAGAGGACTGGGGGGACAGATACCAGCGAACACCGGGGAGCTGTTTTTT. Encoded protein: CSARGLGGQIPANTGELFF.

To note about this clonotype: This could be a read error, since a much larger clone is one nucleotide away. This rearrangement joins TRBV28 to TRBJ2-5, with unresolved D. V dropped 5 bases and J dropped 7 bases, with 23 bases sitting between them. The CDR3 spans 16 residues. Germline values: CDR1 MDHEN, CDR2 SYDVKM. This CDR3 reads CASSRDSARTSRTQYF. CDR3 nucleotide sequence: TGTGCCAGCAGTCGAGATTCCGCCAGGACCTCGAGGACCCAGTACTTC.

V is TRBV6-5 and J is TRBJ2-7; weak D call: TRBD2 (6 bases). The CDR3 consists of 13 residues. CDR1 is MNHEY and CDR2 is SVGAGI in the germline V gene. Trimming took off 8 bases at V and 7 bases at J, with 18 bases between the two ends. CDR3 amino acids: CASRLAQSFEQYF. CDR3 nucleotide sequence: TGTGCCAGCCGGCTAGCGCAGTCATTTGAGCAGTACTTC.

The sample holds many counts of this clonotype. This chain's CDR3 is CASSPPGAGEGDTQYF. In DNA, the CDR3 is TGTGCCAGCAGCCCCCCCGGAGCGGGGGAGGGAGATACGCAGTATTTT. V and J are TRBV28 and TRBJ2-3; TRBD2 matches at 8 bases. Germline V gene sequence: CDR1 MDHEN, CDR2 SYDVKM. With V trimmed by 6 bases and J by 5 bases, 13 bases remained unmatched. There are 16 residues in the CDR3.

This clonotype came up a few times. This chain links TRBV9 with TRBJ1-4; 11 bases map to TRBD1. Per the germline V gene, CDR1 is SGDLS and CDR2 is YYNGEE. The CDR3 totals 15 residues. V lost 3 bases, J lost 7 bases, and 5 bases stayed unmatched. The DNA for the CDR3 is TGTGCCAGCAGCGCCGGACAGGGGGCGAGTGAAAAACTGTTTTTT. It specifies CASSAGQGASEKLFF.

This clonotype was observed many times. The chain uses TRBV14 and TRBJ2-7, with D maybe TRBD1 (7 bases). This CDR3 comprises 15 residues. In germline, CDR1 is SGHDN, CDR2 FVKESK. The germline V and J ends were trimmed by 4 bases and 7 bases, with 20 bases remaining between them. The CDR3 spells CASSRGGTVLGEQYF. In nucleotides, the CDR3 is TGTGCCAGCAGCCGAGGGGGGACAGTTCTGGGGGAGCAGTACTTC.

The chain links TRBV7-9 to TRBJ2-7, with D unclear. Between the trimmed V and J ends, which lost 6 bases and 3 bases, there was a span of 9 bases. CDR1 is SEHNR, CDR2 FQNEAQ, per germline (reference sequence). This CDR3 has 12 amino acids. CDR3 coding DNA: TGTGCCAGCAGTGACCAGAACTACGAGCAGTACTTC. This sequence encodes CASSDQNYEQYF. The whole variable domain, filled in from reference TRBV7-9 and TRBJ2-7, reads DTGVSQNPRHKITKRGQNVTFRCDPISEHNRLYWYRQTLGQGPEFLTYFQNEAQLEKSRLLSDRFSAERPKGSFSTLEIQRTEQGDSAMYLCASSDQNYEQYFGPGTRLTVT.

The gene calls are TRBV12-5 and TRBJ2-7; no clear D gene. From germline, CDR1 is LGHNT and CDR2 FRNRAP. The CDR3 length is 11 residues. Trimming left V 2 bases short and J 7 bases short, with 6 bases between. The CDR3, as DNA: TGTGCTAGTGGTTTGATGGAGGAGCAGTACTTC. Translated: CASGLMEEQYF.

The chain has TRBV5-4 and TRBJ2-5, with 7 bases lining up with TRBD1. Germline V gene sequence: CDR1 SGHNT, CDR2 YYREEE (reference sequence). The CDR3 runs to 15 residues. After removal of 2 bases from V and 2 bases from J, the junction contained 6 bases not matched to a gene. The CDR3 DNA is TGTGCCAGCAGCTTCTGGACAGGTTTTCAAGAGACCCAGTACTTC. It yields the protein CASSFWTGFQETQYF.

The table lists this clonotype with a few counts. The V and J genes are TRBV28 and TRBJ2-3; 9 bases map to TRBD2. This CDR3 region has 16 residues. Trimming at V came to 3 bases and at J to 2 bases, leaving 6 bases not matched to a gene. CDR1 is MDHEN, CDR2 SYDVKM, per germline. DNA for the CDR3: TGTGCCAGCAGTTTCAGTTTAGCGGGGGTCACAGATACGCAGTATTTT. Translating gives CASSFSLAGVTDTQYF.

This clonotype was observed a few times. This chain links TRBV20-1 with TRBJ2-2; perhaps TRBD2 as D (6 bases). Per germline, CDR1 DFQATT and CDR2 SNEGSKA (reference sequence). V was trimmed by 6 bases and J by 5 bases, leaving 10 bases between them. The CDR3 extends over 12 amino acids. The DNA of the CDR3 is TGCAGTGCCATAGGGAGGACCGGGGAGCTGTTTTTT. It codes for CSAIGRTGELFF.

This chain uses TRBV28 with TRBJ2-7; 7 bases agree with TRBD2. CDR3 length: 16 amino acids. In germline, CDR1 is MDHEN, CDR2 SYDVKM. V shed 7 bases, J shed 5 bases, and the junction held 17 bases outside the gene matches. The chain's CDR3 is CASTLNAGDSADEQYF. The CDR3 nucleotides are TGTGCCAGCACCCTGAATGCGGGGGACTCCGCCGACGAGCAGTACTTC.